Listed here are 11 T cell receptor beta chains from one sample, sequenced in a study of regulatory T cells in long-lasting Graves disease. Arm-PCR of CDR3 regions and iRepertoire HTBI primers were the basis on which TCR beta libraries were built. TCRdb reprocessed the multiplex PCR reads with MiXCR, giving one entry per CDR3 protein. The sample records 500,000 to 700,000 distinct CDR3 sequences, roughly 16% being singletons. Time point reported: newly diagnosed GD, antithyroid drugs for less than 3 months. Scientists built the TCR library using RNA that was extracted from PBMCs. Separately, the same data were catalogued under a study of T cells in Graves' hyperthyroidism and ophthalmopathy.

The material was peripheral blood mononuclear cells (PBMCs), obtained at new diagnosis, from a patient treated with antithyroid drugs. The receptors come from a woman in her 30s with Graves disease.

V is TRBV2 and J is TRBJ2-7; 9 nucleotides agree with TRBD1. Germline trimming cut 6 bases from V and 3 bases from J; bases unmatched to any gene: 6. In germline, CDR1 is SNHLY, CDR2 FYNNEI. The CDR3 runs to 14 residues. Here the CDR3 DNA reads TGTGCCAGCAGAGGGGACAGGGTGTTCTACGAGCAGTACTTC. Translated, it gives CASRGDRVFYEQYF.

There are many counts of this clonotype. The rearrangement uses TRBV10-3 and TRBJ2-7; 7 bases map to TRBD1. CDR3 size: 15 residues. Germline CDR1 is ENHRY and CDR2 is SYGVKD. Losses at the gene ends were 6 bases for V and 2 bases for J; bases not matched to a gene: 10. CDR3 region: CAISETGQPTYEQYF. As DNA, the CDR3 is TGTGCCATCAGCGAGACAGGGCAACCCACCTACGAGCAGTACTTC.

This clonotype was picked up many times. The gene calls are TRBV2 and TRBJ2-7, with D possibly being TRBD2 (7 bases). The ends were cut back, 6 bases at V and 2 bases at J, with 11 bases in the middle. The CDR3 consists of 13 residues. Germline CDR1 and CDR2: SNHLY and FYNNEI. CDR3 region: CASRGGGAYEQYF. CDR3 DNA: TGTGCCAGCAGAGGAGGGGGGGCCTACGAGCAGTACTTC.

This clonotype occurred a few times. The chain employs TRBV6-1 and TRBJ2-4; possibly TRBD2 for D (6 bases). Looked up from germline, CDR1 is MNHNS and CDR2 is SASEGT. The V gene lost 5 bases and the J gene lost 9 bases, with 17 bases spanning the gap. The CDR3 sequence is 14 residues long. This chain's CDR3 is CASSPDPLGSIQYF. In DNA, the CDR3 is TGTGCCAGCAGTCCCGACCCCCTCGGGAGCATTCAGTACTTC.

This clonotype was detected only a few times. The chain combines TRBV19 with TRBJ1-2; D remains ambiguous. The length of the CDR3 is 16 residues. Trimming shortened V by 8 bases and J by 2 bases, and 21 bases separated the two germline ends. CDR1 LNHDA and CDR2 SQIVND come from the germline V gene (reference sequence). In nucleotides, the CDR3 is TGTGCCAGTCGCTCCCCGGCCACGACACCCAACTATGGCTACACCTTC. It translates to CASRSPATTPNYGYTF.

There are many counts of this clonotype. The CDR3 region has the DNA TGTGCCAGCAGTTACCTCGCCGGGGGAGGGGATGGCTACACCTTC. Protein sequence: CASSYLAGGGDGYTF. J is TRBJ1-2 and V is TRBV6-5; D is perhaps TRBD1 (5 bases). CDR3 size: 15 residues. CDR1 MNHEY and CDR2 SVGAGI come from the germline V gene. Trimming removed 2 bases from V and 6 bases from J, with 16 bases in between.

There are a few counts of this clonotype. The V gene is TRBV14, the J gene TRBJ2-7, with unresolved D. The germline gives CDR1 SGHDN, CDR2 FVKESK. Deletions cut 2 bases from V and 12 bases from J, with 17 bases between. This CDR3 contains 13 residues. The CDR3 DNA sequence: TGTGCCAGCAGCCAAACGGGTATCGCGACCGGGTACTTC. Translating gives CASSQTGIATGYF.

This chain links TRBV6-1 with TRBJ1-5; maybe TRBD1 (5 bases). The germline V gene encodes CDR1 MNHNS and CDR2 SASEGT. V was cut by 8 bases and J by 6 bases, with 14 bases left in between. The CDR3 has 13 residues. Here the CDR3 DNA reads TGTGCCAGCGGACAACCAGATGGTCAGCCCCAGCATTTT. This encodes CASGQPDGQPQHF.

The V call is TRBV6-2 or TRBV6-3, the J call TRBJ2-3, with no clear D. Between the trimmed V and J ends, which lost 4 bases and 4 bases, there was a span of 15 bases. CDR3 length: 15 amino acids. Germline CDR1 MNHEY, CDR2 SVGEGT. The CDR3 DNA reads as TGTGCCAGCAGTTCGAGTTCAACACGGCCAGATACGCAGTATTTT. The encoded protein is CASSSSSTRPDTQYF.

This clonotype was detected ten times or more. This chain connects TRBV2 to TRBJ1-5; no firm D call. Germline CDR1 and CDR2: SNHLY and FYNNEI. The CDR3 extends over 13 amino acids. The V and J ends lost 0 bases and 7 bases respectively, with 7 bases between them. The CDR3 is CASSEALLQPQHF. The DNA of the CDR3 is TGTGCCAGCAGTGAAGCGCTTCTACAGCCCCAGCATTTT.

The chain recombines TRBV6-4 with TRBJ1-5; D not resolved. Germline CDR1 and CDR2: MRHNA and SNTAGT. Trimming removed 4 bases from V and 6 bases from J, with 13 bases in between. CDR3 size: 14 residues. CDR3: CASSVNGPPQPQHF. The CDR3 DNA follows: TGTGCCAGCAGTGTCAACGGTCCGCCTCAGCCCCAGCATTTT.